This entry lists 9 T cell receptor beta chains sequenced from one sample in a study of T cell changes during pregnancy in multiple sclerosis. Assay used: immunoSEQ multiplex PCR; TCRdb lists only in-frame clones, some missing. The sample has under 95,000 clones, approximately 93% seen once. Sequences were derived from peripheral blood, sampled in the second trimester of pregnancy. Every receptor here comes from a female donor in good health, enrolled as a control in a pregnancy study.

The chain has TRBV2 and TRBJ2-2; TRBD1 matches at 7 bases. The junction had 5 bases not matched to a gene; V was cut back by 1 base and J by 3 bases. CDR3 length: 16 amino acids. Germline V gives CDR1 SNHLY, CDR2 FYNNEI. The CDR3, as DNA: TGTGCCAGCAGTGAAGGACAGGGAAAGGACACCGGGGAGCTGTTTTTT. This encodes CASSEGQGKDTGELFF.

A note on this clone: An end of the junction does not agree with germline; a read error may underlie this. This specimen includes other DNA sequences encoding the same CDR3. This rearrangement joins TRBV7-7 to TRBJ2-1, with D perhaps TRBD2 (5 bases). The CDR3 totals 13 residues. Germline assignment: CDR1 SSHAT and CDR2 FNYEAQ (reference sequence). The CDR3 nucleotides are TGTGCTAGCAGCCTTGGACTCGACAATGAGCAGTTCTTC. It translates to CASSLGLDNEQFF.

CDR3 region: CASSLAGGGTEAFF. In DNA, the CDR3 is TGTGCCAGCAGCTTGGCCGGAGGAGGGACTGAAGCTTTCTTT. V gene TRBV5-4 combines with J gene TRBJ1-1; no clear D gene. This CDR3 comprises 14 residues. Germline-derived CDR1 and CDR2 are SGHNT and YYREEE (reference sequence). V gave up 0 bases and J gave up 5 bases, with 11 bases separating them.

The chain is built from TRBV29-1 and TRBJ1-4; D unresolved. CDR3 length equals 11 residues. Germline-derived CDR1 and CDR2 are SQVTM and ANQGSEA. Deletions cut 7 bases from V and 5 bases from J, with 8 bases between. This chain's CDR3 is CSGVRNEKLFF. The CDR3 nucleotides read TGCAGCGGCGTACGGAATGAAAAACTGTTTTTT.

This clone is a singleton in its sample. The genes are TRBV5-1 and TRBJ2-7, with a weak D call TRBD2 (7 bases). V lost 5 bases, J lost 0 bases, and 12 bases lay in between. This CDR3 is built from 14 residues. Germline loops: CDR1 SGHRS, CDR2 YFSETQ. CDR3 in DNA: TGCGCCAGCAGAGGGGGGGCCCGCTCCTACGAGCAGTACTTC. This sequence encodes CASRGGARSYEQYF.

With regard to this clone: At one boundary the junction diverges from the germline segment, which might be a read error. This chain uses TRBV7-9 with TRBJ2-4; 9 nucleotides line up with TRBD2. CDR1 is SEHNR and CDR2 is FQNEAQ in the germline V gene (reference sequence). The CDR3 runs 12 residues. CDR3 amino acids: CASSLGISGRHF. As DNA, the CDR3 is TGTGCCAGCAGCTTAGGAATTAGCGGGAGACACTTC.

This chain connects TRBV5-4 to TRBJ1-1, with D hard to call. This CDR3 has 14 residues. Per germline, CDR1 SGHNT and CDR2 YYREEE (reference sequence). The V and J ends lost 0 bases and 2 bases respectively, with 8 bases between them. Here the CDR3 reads CASSLGAGNTEAFF. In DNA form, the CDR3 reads TGTGCCAGCAGCTTGGGAGCGGGAAACACTGAAGCTTTCTTT.

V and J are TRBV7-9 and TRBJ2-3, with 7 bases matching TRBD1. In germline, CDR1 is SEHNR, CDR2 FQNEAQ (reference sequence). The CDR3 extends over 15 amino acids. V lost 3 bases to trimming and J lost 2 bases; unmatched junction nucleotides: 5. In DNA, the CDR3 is TGTGCCAGCAGCTTGGACGGGACAGACACAGATACGCAGTATTTT. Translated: CASSLDGTDTDTQYF.

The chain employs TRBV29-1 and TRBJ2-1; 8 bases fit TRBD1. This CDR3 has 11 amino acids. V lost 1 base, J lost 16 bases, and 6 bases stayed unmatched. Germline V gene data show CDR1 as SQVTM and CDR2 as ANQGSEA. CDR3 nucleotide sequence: TGCAGCGTTGAAGCCTCGGACAGGGTTTTCTTC. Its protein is CSVEASDRVFF.